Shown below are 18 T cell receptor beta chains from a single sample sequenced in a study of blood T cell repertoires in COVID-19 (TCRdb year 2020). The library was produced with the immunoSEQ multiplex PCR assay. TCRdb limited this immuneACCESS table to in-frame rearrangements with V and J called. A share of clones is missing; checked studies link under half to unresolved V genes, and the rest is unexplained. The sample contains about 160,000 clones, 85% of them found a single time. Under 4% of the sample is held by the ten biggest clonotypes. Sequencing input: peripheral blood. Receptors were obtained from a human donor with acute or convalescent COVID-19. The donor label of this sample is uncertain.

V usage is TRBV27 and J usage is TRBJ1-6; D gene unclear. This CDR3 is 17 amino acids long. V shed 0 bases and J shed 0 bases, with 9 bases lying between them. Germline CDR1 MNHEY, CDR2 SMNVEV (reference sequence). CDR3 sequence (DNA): TGTGCCAGCAGTTTATCGGGCAGCAACTCCTATAATTCACCCCTCCACTTT. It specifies CASSLSGSNSYNSPLHF.

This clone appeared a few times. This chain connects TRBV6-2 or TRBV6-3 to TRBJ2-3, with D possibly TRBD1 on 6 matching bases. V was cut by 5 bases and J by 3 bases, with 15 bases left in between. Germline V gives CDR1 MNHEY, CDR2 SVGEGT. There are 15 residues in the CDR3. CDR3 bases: TGTGCCAGCAGTAGGGAGCAGGGGAGAACAGATACGCAGTATTTT. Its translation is CASSREQGRTDTQYF.

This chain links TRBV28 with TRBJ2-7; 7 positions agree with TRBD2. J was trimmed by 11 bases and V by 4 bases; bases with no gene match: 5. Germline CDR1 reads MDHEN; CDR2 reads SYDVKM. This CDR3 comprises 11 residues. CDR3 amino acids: CASSSQGLEYF. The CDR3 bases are TGTGCCAGCAGTTCCCAAGGACTAGAGTACTTC.

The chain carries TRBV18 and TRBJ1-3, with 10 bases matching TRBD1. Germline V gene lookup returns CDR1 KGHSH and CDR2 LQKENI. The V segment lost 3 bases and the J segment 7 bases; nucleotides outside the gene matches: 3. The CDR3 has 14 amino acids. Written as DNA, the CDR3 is TGTGCCAGCTCACCGGACAGGGGGAGGAACACCATATATTTT. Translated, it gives CASSPDRGRNTIYF.

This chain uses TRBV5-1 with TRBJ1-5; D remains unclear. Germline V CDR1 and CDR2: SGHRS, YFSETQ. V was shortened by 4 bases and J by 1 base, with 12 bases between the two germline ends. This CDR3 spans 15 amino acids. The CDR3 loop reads CASSPIGGSNQPQHF. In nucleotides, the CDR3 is TGCGCCAGCAGCCCGATAGGAGGGAGCAATCAGCCCCAGCATTTT.

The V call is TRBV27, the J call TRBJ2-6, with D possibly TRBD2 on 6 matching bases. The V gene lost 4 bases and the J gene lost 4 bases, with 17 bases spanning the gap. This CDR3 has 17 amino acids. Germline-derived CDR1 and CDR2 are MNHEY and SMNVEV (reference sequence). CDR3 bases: TGTGCCAGCAGTTCCCGAAGAGGGAGGACGGGGGCCAACGTCCTGACTTTC. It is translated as CASSSRRGRTGANVLTF.

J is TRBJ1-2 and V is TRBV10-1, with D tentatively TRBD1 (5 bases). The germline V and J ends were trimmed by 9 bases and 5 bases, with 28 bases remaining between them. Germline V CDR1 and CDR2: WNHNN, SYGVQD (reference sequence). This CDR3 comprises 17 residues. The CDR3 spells CASFQGARVCRLYGYTF. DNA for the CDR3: TGCGCCAGTTTCCAGGGTGCTAGGGTTTGCAGGTTGTATGGCTACACCTTC.

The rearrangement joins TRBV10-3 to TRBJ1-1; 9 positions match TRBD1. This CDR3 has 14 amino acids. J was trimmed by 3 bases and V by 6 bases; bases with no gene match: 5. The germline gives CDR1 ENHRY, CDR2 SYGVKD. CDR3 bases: TGTGCCATCAGCCTACAGGGGGCCGACACTGAAGCTTTCTTT. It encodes CAISLQGADTEAFF.

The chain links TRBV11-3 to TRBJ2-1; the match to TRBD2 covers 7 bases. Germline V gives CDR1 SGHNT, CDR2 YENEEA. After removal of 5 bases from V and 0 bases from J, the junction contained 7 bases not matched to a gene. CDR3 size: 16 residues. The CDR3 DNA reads TGTGCCAGCAGCGCGGGGCGGGGGAGCTCCTACAATGAGCAGTTCTTC. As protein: CASSAGRGSSYNEQFF.

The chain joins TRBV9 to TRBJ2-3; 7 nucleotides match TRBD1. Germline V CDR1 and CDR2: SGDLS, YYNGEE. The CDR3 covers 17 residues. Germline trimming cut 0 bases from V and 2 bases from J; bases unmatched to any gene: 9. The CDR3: CASSVATGTVNTDTQYF. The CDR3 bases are TGTGCCAGCAGCGTAGCTACAGGGACAGTCAACACAGATACGCAGTATTTT.

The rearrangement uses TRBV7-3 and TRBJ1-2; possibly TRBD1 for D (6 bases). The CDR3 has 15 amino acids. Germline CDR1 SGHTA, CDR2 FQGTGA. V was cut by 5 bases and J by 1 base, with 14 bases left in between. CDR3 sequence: CASSPLGGGNYGYTF. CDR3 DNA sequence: TGTGCCAGCAGCCCCCTTGGGGGCGGTAACTATGGCTACACCTTC.

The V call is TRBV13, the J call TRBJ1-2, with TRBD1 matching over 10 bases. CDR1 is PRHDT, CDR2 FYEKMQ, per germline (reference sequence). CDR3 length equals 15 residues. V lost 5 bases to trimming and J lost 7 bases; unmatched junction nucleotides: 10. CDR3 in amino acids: CASSDSRQGASGYTF. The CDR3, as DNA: TGTGCCAGCAGCGACTCCCGACAGGGGGCTTCTGGCTACACCTTC.

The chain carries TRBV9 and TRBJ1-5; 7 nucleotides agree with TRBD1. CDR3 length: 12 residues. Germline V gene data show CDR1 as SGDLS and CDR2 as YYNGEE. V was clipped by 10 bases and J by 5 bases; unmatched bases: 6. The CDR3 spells CASGTADQPQHF. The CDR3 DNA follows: TGTGCCTCTGGGACAGCTGATCAGCCCCAGCATTTT.

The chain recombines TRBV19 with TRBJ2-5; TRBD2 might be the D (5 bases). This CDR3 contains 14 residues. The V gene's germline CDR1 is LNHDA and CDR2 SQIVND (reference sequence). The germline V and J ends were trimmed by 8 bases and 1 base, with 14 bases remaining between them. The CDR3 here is CASRGLGLQETQYF. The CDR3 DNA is TGTGCCAGTCGAGGGTTGGGCCTCCAAGAGACCCAGTACTTC.

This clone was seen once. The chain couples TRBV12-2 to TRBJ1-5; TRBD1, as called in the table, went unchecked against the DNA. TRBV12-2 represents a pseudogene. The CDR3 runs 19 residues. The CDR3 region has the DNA TGTGCAAGTCGCTTACCGTCCGAGACAGGGGGCAGGAGCAATCAGCCCCAGCATTTT. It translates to CASRLPSETGGRSNQPQHF.

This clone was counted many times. DNA of the CDR3: TGTGCCAGCAGCTTAAACGGGGGAGGAGAGACCCAGTACTTC. Protein product: CASSLNGGGETQYF. The J gene is TRBJ2-5, the V gene TRBV11-3, with D maybe TRBD2 (6 bases). The CDR3 spans 14 residues. Germline V gene sequence: CDR1 SGHNT, CDR2 YENEEA. Between the trimmed V and J ends, which lost 2 bases and 4 bases, there was a span of 11 bases.

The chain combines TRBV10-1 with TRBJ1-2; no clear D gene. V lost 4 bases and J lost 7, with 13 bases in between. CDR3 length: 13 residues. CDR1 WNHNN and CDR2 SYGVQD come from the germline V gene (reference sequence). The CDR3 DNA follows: TGCGCCAGCAGTGGAGGTCTCCCTCCTGGCTACACCTTC. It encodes CASSGGLPPGYTF.

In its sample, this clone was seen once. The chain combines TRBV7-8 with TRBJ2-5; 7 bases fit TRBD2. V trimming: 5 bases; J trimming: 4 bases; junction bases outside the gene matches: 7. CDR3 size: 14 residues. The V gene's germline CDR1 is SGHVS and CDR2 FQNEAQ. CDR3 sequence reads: CASSPRASGETQYF. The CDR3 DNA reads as TGTGCCAGCAGCCCCCGGGCTAGCGGAGAGACCCAGTACTTC.